The TCR beta chain described here comes from a study of blood T cell repertoires in COVID-19. On the study more broadly: The United States, Italy and Spain provided the acute and convalescent COVID-19 samples. PBMCs, B-cell-depleted T cells, or T cells were the source of the cDNA or gDNA that made up the material.

Per the original data handling: Estimates of nucleated cell counts were drawn from the amplification of reference gene primers. Sequencing was performed with immunoSEQ multiplex PCR; in TCRdb, only in-frame clones are kept and a portion is missing. That table supplies the V and J calls and clone size; D and trimming were determined from the DNA. The repertoire holds about 220,000 clones, with around 81% as singletons. Sequenced material: peripheral blood. This TCR was recovered from a woman aged 70-85 years with acute or convalescent COVID-19.

The CDR3 DNA reads as TGTGCCAGCAGTGAAGGGACTCTAAACTCAGATACGCAGTATTTT. The encoded protein is CASSEGTLNSDTQYF. The genes are TRBV6-1 and TRBJ2-3, with a possible D match to TRBD2 (5 bases). Germline V CDR1 and CDR2: MNHNS, SASEGT. Trimming left V 1 base short and J 4 bases short, with 12 bases between. The CDR3 has 15 residues.